A single sample is the source of the 14 T cell receptor beta chains below, sequenced in a study of blood T cell repertoires in COVID-19. Libraries were prepared by immunoSEQ multiplex PCR; TCRdb keeps only in-frame clonotypes and omits some of them. The sample yields under 300,000 clones, around nine tenths seen once. The sample consisted of PBMCs or T cells enriched from blood (not recorded which). Source of these receptors: a woman younger than 30 who had recovered from COVID-19.

CDR3 nucleotides: TGTGCCAGTAGCACCAACCTAAGACAGGGGGTAATGAACACTGAAGCTTTCTTT. As protein: CASSTNLRQGVMNTEAFF. The rearrangement joins TRBV19 to TRBJ1-1, with 9 bases lining up with TRBD1. This CDR3 has 18 residues. CDR1 and CDR2 (germline): LNHDA, SQIVND (reference sequence). J lost 0 bases, V lost 6 bases, and 14 bases had no gene match.

This chain uses TRBV5-1 with TRBJ2-6, with a weak D call TRBD1 (5 bases). The germline gives CDR1 SGHRS, CDR2 YFSETQ. Trimming left V 0 bases short and J 2 bases short, with 6 bases between. The CDR3 totals 15 residues. As DNA, the CDR3 is TGCGCCAGCAGCTTGGTAGGGGCTGGGGCCAACGTCCTGACTTTC. Translating it yields CASSLVGAGANVLTF.

The rearrangement links TRBV28 to TRBJ1-4, with a tentative D call TRBD1 (5 bases). Germline CDR1 MDHEN, CDR2 SYDVKM. The V end was cut by 6 bases, the J end by 7 bases, with 12 bases between. The CDR3 is 13 amino acids. DNA of the CDR3: TGTGCCAGCAGGGGGCAGCTCCCTGAAAAACTGTTTTTT. It encodes CASRGQLPEKLFF.

The chain recombines TRBV7-6 with TRBJ1-2; D uncertain. Trimming shortened V by 5 bases and J by 1 base, and 8 bases separated the two germline ends. Germline lookup yields CDR1 SGHVS and CDR2 FNYEAQ. The CDR3 spans 13 residues. Here the CDR3 reads CASSRDNNYGYTF. The CDR3 DNA reads as TGTGCCAGCAGCAGAGACAATAACTATGGCTACACCTTC.

This clone appeared a few times. The J gene is TRBJ2-2, the V gene TRBV7-9; the D is unclear. Trimming removed 1 base from V and 5 bases from J, with 5 bases in between. Germline loops: CDR1 SEHNR, CDR2 FQNEAQ (reference sequence). There are 13 residues in the CDR3. The CDR3 DNA reads as TGTGCCAGCAGCTTAGGAGAAACCGGGGAGCTGTTTTTT. Translated, it gives CASSLGETGELFF.

The V call is TRBV6-5, the J call TRBJ2-3; TRBD1 agrees at 10 bases. V lost 4 bases and J lost 11; bases outside the gene matches: 12. This CDR3 is 15 amino acids long. Germline CDR1 reads MNHEY; CDR2 reads SVGAGI. CDR3 loop: CASSSTQNRDRGQYF. CDR3 bases: TGTGCCAGCAGTTCTACACAGAACCGGGACAGGGGGCAGTATTTT.

The chain recombines TRBV27 with TRBJ2-7, with TRBD2 identical over 10 bases. CDR3 size: 16 residues. V shed 5 bases and J 0 bases; nucleotides not matched to a gene: 7. Looked up from germline, CDR1 is MNHEY and CDR2 is SMNVEV (reference sequence). CDR3 coding DNA: TGTGCCAGCAGTGGGGTTAGCGGGAGGCTCTCCTACGAGCAGTACTTC. Encoded protein: CASSGVSGRLSYEQYF.

For this clone: At the DNA level, this CDR3 is encoded by other sequences in the same sample as well. The J gene is TRBJ1-1, the V gene TRBV5-6, with 7 bases fitting TRBD1. V shed 3 bases, J shed 0 bases, and the junction held 2 bases outside the gene matches. This CDR3 is built from 14 residues. Germline V CDR1 and CDR2: SGHDT, YYEEEE. CDR3 DNA sequence: TGTGCCAGCAGCTGGACAGGTCTGAACACTGAAGCTTTCTTT. It encodes CASSWTGLNTEAFF. The entire variable domain, with the rest obtained from reference TRBV5-6 and TRBJ1-1, is as follows: DAGVTQSPTHLIKTRGQQVTLRCSPKSGHDTVSWYQQALGQGPQFIFQYYEEEERQRGNFPDRFSGHQFPNYSSELNVNALLLGDSALYLCASSWTGLNTEAFFGQGTRLTVV.

V gene TRBV19 combines with J gene TRBJ1-2; TRBD1 matches at 7 bases. In germline, CDR1 is LNHDA, CDR2 SQIVND (reference sequence). The CDR3 contains 13 residues. V was pared by 5 bases and J by 5 bases, with 5 bases of the junction left unmatched. This CDR3 is CASSPGTAYGYTF. The CDR3 DNA reads TGTGCCAGTAGTCCCGGGACAGCATATGGCTACACCTTC.

The rearrangement joins TRBV7-2 to TRBJ1-1; D call uncertain. Germline assignment: CDR1 SGHTA and CDR2 FQGNSA. This CDR3 is built from 12 residues. V was pared by 1 base and J by 5 bases, with 5 bases between. CDR3 residues: CASSLVRTEAFF. The CDR3 DNA sequence: TGTGCCAGCAGCTTAGTGAGAACTGAAGCTTTCTTT.

The chain has TRBV10-3 and TRBJ1-6; no clear D gene. CDR3 size: 15 residues. The V and J ends lost 3 bases and 0 bases respectively, with 6 bases between them. Germline V gives CDR1 ENHRY, CDR2 SYGVKD. In DNA, the CDR3 is TGTGCCATCAGTGAAGGGAGCTCCTATAATTCACCCCTCCACTTT. Its protein is CAISEGSSYNSPLHF.

V usage is TRBV4-2 and J usage is TRBJ2-7; D not certain. Germline CDR1 is LGHNA and CDR2 is YNFKEQ. This CDR3 region has 14 residues. Between the trimmed V and J ends, which lost 7 bases and 6 bases, there was a span of 19 bases. The chain's CDR3 is CASTPALGQAEQYF. As DNA, the CDR3 is TGTGCCAGCACACCCGCGCTGGGTCAGGCCGAGCAGTACTTC.

This clone was seen just once. This chain joins TRBV28 and TRBJ2-7; possible D gene TRBD1, 5 bases. CDR3 size: 15 residues. V lost 1 base and J 3 bases, leaving 13 bases between the germline ends. Looked up from germline, CDR1 is MDHEN and CDR2 is SYDVKM. CDR3 residues: CASSLYQGKVYEQYF. CDR3 bases: TGTGCCAGCAGTTTATACCAGGGTAAAGTCTACGAGCAGTACTTC.

The chain has TRBV5-1 and TRBJ2-1; TRBD2 agrees at 10 bases. The CDR3 consists of 16 residues. Germline V gene sequence: CDR1 SGHRS, CDR2 YFSETQ. V lost 4 bases and J lost 5; bases outside the gene matches: 9. CDR3 sequence reads: CASSLRASGRHNEQFF. CDR3 coding DNA: TGCGCCAGCAGCCTCCGCGCTAGCGGGAGACACAATGAGCAGTTCTTC. The variable domain in full, completed from reference TRBV5-1 and TRBJ2-1, reads KAGVTQTPRYLIKTRGQQVTLSCSPISGHRSVSWYQQTPGQGLQFLFEYFSETQRNKGNFPGRFSGRQFSNSRSEMNVSTLELGDSALYLCASSLRASGRHNEQFFGPGTRLTVL.